Listed below are T cell receptor beta chains from one sample, sequenced in a study of T cell responses to AZD1222 COVID-19 vaccine. The method was immunoSEQ multiplex PCR; TCRdb's version includes in-frame clones alone and lacks a portion of them. The profile shows about 150,000 clones, roughly 89% of them singletons. Sequenced here: peripheral blood, sampled 28 days after the second AZD1222 dose. These receptors were taken from an adult who received the AZD1222 COVID-19 vaccine. CDR3s include the opening cysteine and the closing phenylalanine or tryptophan. The D gene is left open where the match is weak. Clone size is not always given. Where it is, it says once, few, many or a class for expanded clones.

d_gene	abundance	j_gene	v_gene	CDR3nt	CDR3aa
TRBD1	once	TRBJ2-3	TRBV20-1	TGCAGTGCTCGGGACAGGGGGCATCCGTATTTT	CSARDRGHPYF
TRBD1	.	TRBJ1-1	TRBV7-8	TGTGCCAGCAGCCCCTCCGACAGGGCGAACACTGAAGCTTTCTTT	CASSPSDRANTEAFF
.	few	TRBJ2-3	TRBV6-2/TRBV6-3	TGTGCCAGCAGTCTCATTGGGGCAGGGAGGGATACGCAGTATTTT	CASSLIGAGRDTQYF
.	.	TRBJ1-6	TRBV3-1/TRBV3-2	TGTGCCAGCAGCCAAGCCGGGGGTTCACCCCTCCACTTT	CASSQAGGSPLHF
.	.	TRBJ1-1	TRBV19	TGTGCCAGTAGTATACGGGCCCAGGGCGGCACTGAAGCTTTCTTT	CASSIRAQGGTEAFF
TRBD1	.	TRBJ2-7	TRBV30	TGTGCCTGGAGTTCCTGGGACAGGGGACCCTACGAGCAGTACTTC	CAWSSWDRGPYEQYF
TRBD2	once	TRBJ2-3	TRBV27	TGTGCCAGCAGTTCTTACCCTGGACTAGCGGGCCACACAGATACGCAGTATTTT	CASSSYPGLAGHTDTQYF
TRBD1	.	TRBJ1-4	TRBV18	TGTGCCAGCTCACCACGCAGACAGGGGGCAACTAATGAAAAACTGTTTTTT	CASSPRRQGATNEKLFF
.	.	TRBJ2-7	TRBV6-5	TGTGCCAGCAGTCTGACGGGAGCTGGGACCTACGAGCAGTACTTC	CASSLTGAGTYEQYF
.	.	TRBJ1-5	TRBV24-1	TGTGCCACCAGTGATTTGCAGGCAGAGGGGCCCCTGGGGGGTCAGCCCCAGCATTTT	CATSDLQAEGPLGGQPQHF
TRBD2	.	TRBJ2-3	TRBV7-3	TGTGCCAGCAGCTTAAGGCCCCTAGTCGGTACTAGCGGGACGCGGGGGGATACGCAGTATTTT	CASSLRPLVGTSGTRGDTQYF
.	once	TRBJ2-1	TRBV27	TGTGCCAGCAGTTTGGGCTCCTACAATGAGCAGTTCTTC	CASSLGSYNEQFF
TRBD2	.	TRBJ2-3	TRBV7-9	TGTGCCAGCAGCTTAGTCCTAGCGGGAAGAGATACGCAGTATTTT	CASSLVLAGRDTQYF
TRBD1	.	TRBJ1-1	TRBV4-1	TGCGCCAGCAGCCAAGTCTCCGGGACAGGGGATGCTTTCTTT	CASSQVSGTGDAFF
.	.	TRBJ1-6	TRBV7-2	TGTGCCAGCAGCTTAGCGTCGGACAGTTATTCACCCCTCCACTTT	CASSLASDSYSPLHF
.	.	TRBJ1-2	TRBV2	TGTGCCAGCAGTGAACCCAGGGTGACTAACTATGGCTACACCTTC	CASSEPRVTNYGYTF
.	.	TRBJ1-1	TRBV4-1	TGCGCCAGCAGCCCGCAGGAGAACACTGAAGCTTTCTTT	CASSPQENTEAFF
.	.	TRBJ2-1	TRBV18	TGTGCCAGCTCACCTGACAGAAAGGCCAATGAGCAGTTCTTC	CASSPDRKANEQFF
TRBD1	.	TRBJ2-5	TRBV10-3	TGTGCCATCAGTGAGACAGGGGCTCAACCAACGGGGGAGACCCAGTACTTC	CAISETGAQPTGETQYF
.	.	TRBJ1-1	TRBV29-1	TGCAGCGTTGAAGATAATGGGGGGGCTTTCTTT	CSVEDNGGAFF
TRBD1	.	TRBJ1-4	TRBV19	TGTGCCAGTAGTGCCACCCAGGGGGCTAGGGAAAAACTGTTTTTT	CASSATQGAREKLFF
.	.	TRBJ1-1	TRBV28	TGTGCCAGCAACCCACCAAGCACTGAAGCTTTCTTT	CASNPPSTEAFF
.	.	TRBJ2-7	TRBV5-5	TGTGCCAGCAGCTTGGGGCAGGGGTGGTACGAGCAGTACTTC	CASSLGQGWYEQYF
TRBD1	.	TRBJ1-1	TRBV18	TGTGCCAGCTTGGGACAGGAAAACACTGAAGCTTTCTTT	CASLGQENTEAFF
TRBD2	.	TRBJ2-6	TRBV10-2	TGCGCCAGCAGTCCCGGGGGAGGGACTGGGGCCAACGTCCTGACTTTC	CASSPGGGTGANVLTF
TRBD1	.	TRBJ2-5	TRBV7-2	TGTGCCAGCAGCTACCAACAGGGGAGAGAGACCCAGTACTTC	CASSYQQGRETQYF
TRBD1	.	TRBJ2-1	TRBV4-3	TGCGCCAGCAGCCAAGATTCGGGACAGGGGAGGCATGAGCAGTTCTTC	CASSQDSGQGRHEQFF
.	once	TRBJ1-2	TRBV28	TGTGCCAGCAGTTTTACGGGACTCTATGGCTACACCTTC	CASSFTGLYGYTF
.	.	TRBJ1-2	TRBV6-6	TGTGCCAGCAGTTACTCGTTTCTCTATGGCTACACCTTC	CASSYSFLYGYTF